The 18 T cell receptor delta chains below were found in one sample sequenced in a study of gamma-delta chains in newborns, infants, children. TCRdb fed the reads into CATT to redo clone calling. The sample gives 5,700 or so delta-chain clones, approximately 2.4% of which show up once; 15% to 18% is in the top ten. Specimen: blood. The receptors shown here come from a child who was a newborn, infant or young child, either healthy, febrile or measles-vaccinated (not recorded which).

Only a few counts were recorded for this clone. The chain recombines TRDV1 with TRDJ1, with a tentative D call TRDD3 (6 bases). Germline CDR1 and CDR2: TSWWSYY and QGS. Between the trimmed V and J ends, which lost 0 bases and 8 bases, there was a span of 7 bases. This CDR3 comprises 12 residues. The DNA for the CDR3 is TGTGCTCTTGGGGAACTGGGGGACAAACTCATCTTT. Translation: CALGELGDKLIF.

This clone is termed medium-sized (0.01 to 0.1%). The genes are TRDV2 and TRDJ3; 11 bases map to TRDD3. J was trimmed by 2 bases and V by 1 base; bases with no gene match: 3. The germline V gene has CDR1 GEAIGNYY and CDR2 EKD. CDR3 length equals 18 residues. CDR3 bases: TGTGCCTGTGACACTGGGGGATACGACACCTGGGACACCCGACAGATGTTTTTC. It translates to CACDTGGYDTWDTRQMFF.

This clone is classed as medium-sized. Other DNA sequences within the sample encode an identical CDR3. J is TRDJ3 and V is TRDV2, with TRDD3 identical over 8 bases. The CDR3 runs 18 residues. V lost 0 bases, J lost 0 bases, and 3 bases stayed unmatched. The germline V gene has CDR1 GEAIGNYY and CDR2 EKD. The CDR3, as DNA: TGTGCCTGTGACACCGGGGATACCCTCTCCTGGGACACCCGACAGATGTTTTTC. Amino acid sequence: CACDTGDTLSWDTRQMFF.

Of note for this clone: Other DNA sequences of this sample code for an identical CDR3. This chain connects TRDV2 to TRDJ2, with 12 bases that match TRDD3. The V and J ends lost 3 bases and 0 bases, in that order; junction bases with no gene match: 10. CDR3 size: 19 residues. CDR1 GEAIGNYY and CDR2 EKD come from the germline V gene. CDR3 residues: CACDSYWGIPGTLTAQLFF. CDR3 DNA: TGTGCCTGTGACTCGTACTGGGGGATACCAGGCACTTTGACAGCACAACTCTTCTTT.

This clone was counted a few times. This sequence may be a read error, since a much larger clone differs from it by one base. The chain combines TRDV2 with TRDJ3; 10 nucleotides match TRDD3. This CDR3 has 18 residues. Germline CDR1 is GEAIGNYY and CDR2 is EKD. CDR3 protein: CACDTGGIRDWDARQMFF. DNA for the CDR3: TGTGCCTGTGACACCGGGGGGATACGCGACTGGGACGCCCGACAGATGTTTTTC.

In the case of this clone: At residue 4, TCRdb's protein disagrees with the DNA translation; the protein shown here derives from the DNA. The gene calls are TRDV2 and TRDJ3; 8 positions match TRDD3. The CDR3 is 18 amino acids. The germline V gene has CDR1 GEAIGNYY and CDR2 EKD. The CDR3, as DNA: TGTGCCTGTGGCACCGTGGGGGATCGCTCCTGGGACACCCGACAGATGTTTTTC. Protein sequence: CACGTVGDRSWDTRQMFF.

Details on this clone: The protein that TCRdb holds for this DNA derives from a much larger clone and differs from the translated DNA at residue 4, which likely indicates a read error; the protein shown here is translated from the DNA. The chain couples TRDV2 to TRDJ3; 7 nucleotides match TRDD3. The CDR3 is 18 amino acids. Germline V lookup: CDR1 GEAIGNYY, CDR2 EKD. CDR3 loop: CACGTWGSSSWDTRQMFF. In nucleotides, the CDR3 is TGTGCCTGTGGCACCTGGGGGTCCAGCTCCTGGGACACCCGACAGATGTTTTTC.

Relative to its sample, this clone is medium-sized. Other DNA sequences in this sample translate to the same CDR3. The chain uses TRDV2 and TRDJ2, with 12 bases that match TRDD3. The J segment lost 9 bases and the V segment lost 1 base, leaving 2 bases of the junction unmatched. Germline CDR1 and CDR2: GEAIGNYY and EKD. The CDR3 has 14 residues. CDR3: CACDTLGDTTQLFF. The DNA of the CDR3 is TGTGCCTGTGACACGCTGGGGGATACGACACAACTCTTCTTT.

The table lists this clone with a few counts. A junction boundary mismatches the germline segment, possibly from a read error. The sample holds other DNA sequences that translate to the same CDR3. The CDR3 protein is CACDTLLLGDSSWDTRQMFF. The CDR3 DNA reads as TGTGCCTGTGACACCCTTTTACTGGGGGACAGCTCCTGGGACACTCGACAGATGTTTTTC. The V and J genes are TRDV2 and TRDJ3; 9 bases are a match to TRDD3. Germline-derived CDR1 and CDR2 are GEAIGNYY and EKD. The CDR3 is 20 amino acids.

This clone was seen a handful of times. Since a much larger clone is just one base distant, this may be a read error. The identical CDR3 is also encoded by other nucleotide sequences in the sample. The chain combines TRDV2 with TRDJ2; 11 bases line up with TRDD3. Per the germline V gene, CDR1 is GEAIGNYY and CDR2 is EKD. This CDR3 spans 17 amino acids. CDR3 residues: CACDPVLGDRRTAQLFF. The CDR3 DNA reads as TGTGCCTGTGACCCCGTACTGGGGGATAGGAGGACAGCACAACTCTTTTTT.

This clone has only a few counts. The same CDR3 also results from other DNA sequences found in this sample. The CDR3 region has the DNA TGTGCCTGTGACACCCTCGGGGATACGAGCTCCTGGGACACCCGACAGATGTTTTTC. It translates to CACDTLGDTSSWDTRQMFF. This chain joins TRDV2 and TRDJ3; 9 bases align to TRDD3. This CDR3 contains 19 residues. Germline lookup yields CDR1 GEAIGNYY and CDR2 EKD. The J segment lost 0 bases and the V segment lost 0 bases, leaving 5 bases of the junction unmatched.

This clone is judged medium-sized. Other DNA sequences in the same sample also yield this CDR3. The chain joins TRDV2 to TRDJ3; D may be TRDD3 (6 bases). The CDR3 is made up of 18 amino acids. Germline CDR1 and CDR2: GEAIGNYY and EKD. V was clipped by 0 bases and J by 0 bases, with 11 bases between them. In DNA form, the CDR3 reads TGTGCCTGTGACACCTGGGGGTCTAGCTCCTGGGACACCCGACAGATGTTTTTC. It yields the protein CACDTWGSSSWDTRQMFF.

This clone turned up a few times. The junction and the germline gene differ at one end; a read error may be behind it. The same CDR3 can be traced to other DNA sequences in this sample. V usage is TRDV2 and J usage is TRDJ3, with 8 nucleotides matching TRDD3. Germline V CDR1 and CDR2: GEAIGNYY, EKD. The CDR3 extends over 15 amino acids. Here the CDR3 DNA reads TGCGCCTGTGACAATTTGGTGGGGGATACCCGACAGATGTTTTTC. Its translation is CACDNLVGDTRQMFF.

This clone turned up a few times. For this DNA, TCRdb reports the protein of a much larger clone, which diverges at residue 11, most likely from a read error; the protein presented here is translated directly from the DNA. The gene calls are TRDV2 and TRDJ2; 12 bases agree with TRDD3. This CDR3 is 15 amino acids long. Germline assignment: CDR1 GEAIGNYY and CDR2 EKD. The V and J ends lost 3 bases and 9 bases, in that order; junction bases with no gene match: 7. CDR3 residues: CACDFILGDTSQLFF. The CDR3, as DNA: TGTGCCTGTGACTTTATACTGGGGGATACTTCACAACTCTTCTTT.

Only a few counts were recorded for this clone. This clone may be a read error of a much larger clone one base away. This CDR3 is also generated by other DNA sequences in the sample. The CDR3 region has the DNA TGTGCCTGTGACACCTGGGGGATGGAGGACAAACTCATCTTT. The encoded protein is CACDTWGMEDKLIF. This rearrangement joins TRDV2 to TRDJ1; TRDD3 agrees at 8 bases. This CDR3 spans 14 amino acids. Germline CDR1 reads GEAIGNYY; CDR2 reads EKD. V trimming: 0 bases; J trimming: 8 bases; junction bases outside the gene matches: 7.

In the case of this clone: An end of the junction does not agree with germline; a read error may underlie this. The chain carries TRDV2 and TRDJ3; no clear D. TCRdb gives no J gene; it was assigned here by matching the DNA to germline. The V gene's germline CDR1 is GEAIGNYY and CDR2 EKD. CDR3 length: 20 amino acids. CDR3 nucleotide sequence: TGTGCCCGTGACACCAGTCCGGCGGGGTTCCGATCCTGGGACACCCGACAGATGTTTTTC. Amino acids: CARDTSPAGFRSWDTRQMFF.

The V gene is TRDV2, the J gene TRDJ3; no firm D call. There are 18 residues in the CDR3. V lost 2 bases, J lost 0 bases, and 13 bases lay in between. Germline lookup yields CDR1 GEAIGNYY and CDR2 EKD. The CDR3 loop reads CACDRVAVHSWDTRQMFF. Written as DNA, the CDR3 is TGTGCCTGTGACAGGGTGGCTGTTCACTCCTGGGACACCCGACAGATGTTTTTC.

As regards this clone: For this DNA, TCRdb reports the protein of a much larger clone, which diverges at residue 11, most likely from a read error; the protein presented here is translated directly from the DNA. The chain joins TRDV2 to TRDJ2; 8 bases align to TRDD3. Germline V lookup: CDR1 GEAIGNYY, CDR2 EKD. The CDR3 has 14 residues. The CDR3 DNA follows: TGTGCCTGTGACACCTGGGGGATGACAGCAAAACTCTTCTTT. It specifies CACDTWGMTAKLFF.